This T cell receptor (beta chain) was documented in a study of OX40 agonist ivuxolimab in advanced cancers. The CDR3 runs 16 residues. CDR1 is MNHEY and CDR2 is SVGAGI in the germline V gene. The V end lost 0 bases, the J end lost 3 bases, and 12 bases lay between the germline ends. Sequencing was performed with immunoSEQ multiplex PCR; in TCRdb, only in-frame clones are kept and a portion is missing. The sample yields tens of thousands of clones, 90% to 95% seen once. This clonotype originated in an adult with an advanced solid tumor such as melanoma, head and neck, liver or kidney cancer. The V and J genes are TRBV6-5 and TRBJ1-5, with D possibly being TRBD1 (5 bases). The sample in question was CD4+ or CD8+ T cells sorted from blood, obtained in a trial of the OX40 agonist ivuxolimab. CDR3 in amino acids: CASSYSGWGSNQPQHF. In nucleotides, the CDR3 is TGTGCCAGCAGTTACTCGGGATGGGGGTCCAATCAGCCCCAGCATTTT.